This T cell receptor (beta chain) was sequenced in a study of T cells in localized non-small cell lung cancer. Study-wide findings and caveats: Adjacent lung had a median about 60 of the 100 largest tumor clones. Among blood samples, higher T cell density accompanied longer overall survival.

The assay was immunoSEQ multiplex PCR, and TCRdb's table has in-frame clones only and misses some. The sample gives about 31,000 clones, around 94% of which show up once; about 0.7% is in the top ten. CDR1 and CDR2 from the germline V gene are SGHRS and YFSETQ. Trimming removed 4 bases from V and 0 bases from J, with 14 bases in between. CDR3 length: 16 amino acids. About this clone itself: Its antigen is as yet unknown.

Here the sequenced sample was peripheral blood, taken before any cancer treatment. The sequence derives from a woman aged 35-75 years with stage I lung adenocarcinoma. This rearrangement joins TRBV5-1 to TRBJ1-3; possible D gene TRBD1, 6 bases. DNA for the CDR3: TGCGCCAGCAGCCAGGGGACGGAACTCTCTGGAAACACCATATATTTT. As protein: CASSQGTELSGNTIYF. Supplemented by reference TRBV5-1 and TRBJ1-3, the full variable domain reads KAGVTQTPRYLIKTRGQQVTLSCSPISGHRSVSWYQQTPGQGLQFLFEYFSETQRNKGNFPGRFSGRQFSNSRSEMNVSTLELGDSALYLCASSQGTELSGNTIYFGEGSWLTVV.